The rows below give T cell receptor beta chains drawn from one sample of a study of CD8 T cells in ankylosing spondylitis. TCRdb analysed the 5' RACE reads with MiXCR anew, one entry per CDR3 protein. The sample includes 380,000 or so distinct CDR3 sequences, 20% to 25% of them seen just once. Material: blood, either unsorted or a sorted T cell fraction (not recorded which). These receptor sequences come from a male donor with ankylosing spondylitis or in good health (not recorded which). Each CDR3 is given with its conserved first and last residue. D genes are given only for firm matches. Some rows mark clone size as missing; the rest say once, few, many or name a class of expanded clone.

TRBD1	TRBV25-1	TRBJ2-7	few	TGTGCCAGCAGGCAGGGGGCCTACGAGCAGTACTTC	CASRQGAYEQYF
TRBD1	TRBV7-6	TRBJ1-3	.	TGTGCCAGCAGCTTAGTCGGGACAGACTCTGGAAACACCATATATTTT	CASSLVGTDSGNTIYF
.	TRBV7-6	TRBJ2-1	few	TGTGCCAGCAGCTTAGAGGGGGGACAGCTCTCCTACAATGAGCAGTTCTTC	CASSLEGGQLSYNEQFF
.	TRBV10-2	TRBJ2-1	few	TGCGCCAGCAGAGACACGGATATACAGTTCTTC	CASRDTDIQFF
TRBD1	TRBV29-1	TRBJ2-2	.	TGCAGCGTGCAACAGGGGACCGGGGAGCTGTTTTTT	CSVQQGTGELFF
.	TRBV7-2	TRBJ1-2	.	TGTGCCAGCAGCTTCAACAGGGCAGACTTCTATGGCTACACCTTC	CASSFNRADFYGYTF
TRBD2	TRBV5-1	TRBJ2-5	.	TGCGCCAGCAGCATGGGGGAGGGAATAGAGACCCAGTACTTC	CASSMGEGIETQYF
.	TRBV12-3/TRBV12-4	TRBJ2-2	many	TGTGCCAGCAGTCCGGCACTACCCACCGGGGAGCTGTTTTTT	CASSPALPTGELFF
.	TRBV11-2	TRBJ2-7	.	TGTGCCAGCAGCAGAGCTGGGGGCTACGAGCAGTACTTC	CASSRAGGYEQYF
.	TRBV5-6	TRBJ2-1	.	TGTGCCAGCAGCTTGGACGGTCGATCCTACAATGAGCAGTTCTTC	CASSLDGRSYNEQFF
.	TRBV29-1	TRBJ2-2	once	TGCAGCGCCGAGGGGGGGGCGCCGGGGGACACCGGGGAGCTGTTTTTT	CSAEGGAPGDTGELFF
.	TRBV15	TRBJ1-1	.	TGTGCCACCAGCATAAGAGTATCGGACACTGAAGCTTTCTTT	CATSIRVSDTEAFF
.	TRBV27	TRBJ2-7	.	TGTGCCAGCGGATACTACGAGCAGTACTTC	CASGYYEQYF
TRBD1	TRBV12-3/TRBV12-4	TRBJ2-1	many	TGTGCCAGCAGTGTGACAGGGGGCTGGAACAATGAGCAGTTCTTC	CASSVTGGWNNEQFF
TRBD1	TRBV2	TRBJ2-7	few	TGTGCCAGCAGTCCTGACAGGGGCGAGCAGTACTTC	CASSPDRGEQYF
.	TRBV29-1	TRBJ1-4	few	TGCAGCGTTTTCGGGGGACATGAAAAACTGTTTTTT	CSVFGGHEKLFF
TRBD2	TRBV28	TRBJ2-1	many	TGTGCCAGCAGCTTATCCCTAGCGGGGGGGCCTAGGGAGCAGTTCTTC	CASSLSLAGGPREQFF
TRBD2	TRBV11-2	TRBJ2-1	.	TGTGCCAGCAGCTTAGGTACTAGCGGGGGACACAATGAGCAGTTCTTC	CASSLGTSGGHNEQFF
TRBD1	TRBV5-5	TRBJ2-7	.	TGTGCCAGCAGCTTGACTTCGGGACAGGGAACCGAGCAGTACTTC	CASSLTSGQGTEQYF
.	TRBV28	TRBJ1-4	few	TGTGCCAGCAGCGTAAGGGGGATGAGCTATAATGAAAAACTGTTTTTT	CASSVRGMSYNEKLFF
.	TRBV2	TRBJ1-3	few	TGTGCCACTAGACAGGTTCGGGACACCATATATTTT	CATRQVRDTIYF
TRBD2	TRBV11-2	TRBJ2-3	.	TGTGCCAGCAGCTATCCCCGGGTAACTAGCGGGGGGGCGGAGAGCACAGATACGCAGTATTTT	CASSYPRVTSGGAESTDTQYF
TRBD1	TRBV12-3/TRBV12-4	TRBJ2-5	few	TGTGCCAGCAGTGGACAGGGTGGGGTAGAAGAGACCCAGTACTTC	CASSGQGGVEETQYF
.	TRBV28	TRBJ2-5	.	TGTGCCAGCAGTGGGGCGGAGCGGATCCAAGAGACCCAGTACTTC	CASSGAERIQETQYF
TRBD1	TRBV29-1	TRBJ2-7	many	TGCAGCGTTGAAACCCCTGACAGGGGATACGAGCAGTACTTC	CSVETPDRGYEQYF
.	TRBV3-1	TRBJ2-5	.	TGTGCCAGCAGCCAAGAAGGCGAAGAAGAGACCCAGTACTTC	CASSQEGEEETQYF
TRBD1	TRBV24-1	TRBJ2-2	few	TGTGCCACCAGTGAGGGGGACAGGGAGGCCGGGGAGCTGTTTTTT	CATSEGDREAGELFF
TRBD1	TRBV10-3	TRBJ2-3	few	TGTGCCATCAGTGAGCCGGGACAGCGCACAGATACGCAGTATTTT	CAISEPGQRTDTQYF
TRBD1	TRBV27	TRBJ2-7	.	TGTGCCAGCAGTTTAAAGGGACAGATCTACGAGCAGTACTTC	CASSLKGQIYEQYF